Below are 28 T cell receptor beta chains sequenced from a single sample in a study of siplizumab effects on memory and regulatory T cells (dated by TCRdb to between 2018 and 2020). No antigen is known for these receptors. The library was built by means of the immunoSEQ multiplex PCR assay. This immuneACCESS table, as held by TCRdb, lists in-frame sequences with V and J called but not all clones. Of the missing ones, under half trace to an unresolved V gene in checked studies; the others have no known cause. Within this sample are 13,000 or so clones, with around 40% of them counted one time only. The ten largest clonotypes hold 10% of the sample. Cells in the mixed lymphocyte reaction were cultured together at 37 degrees C for around six days. Sequenced: CFSE-low (dividing) CD8+ T cells sorted from an allogeneic mixed lymphocyte reaction. Receptor source: a human donor in good health; the cells came from an allogeneic mixed lymphocyte reaction.

The genes are TRBV28 and TRBJ2-7, with a possible D match to TRBD2 (7 bases). Germline loops: CDR1 MDHEN, CDR2 SYDVKM. CDR3 size: 15 residues. V was shortened by 3 bases and J by 7 bases, with 19 bases between the two germline ends. The CDR3 sequence: CASSFRQGLRGEQYF. In nucleotides, the CDR3 is TGTGCCAGCAGTTTCAGGCAGGGACTAAGGGGGGAGCAGTACTTC.

This clone was counted a few times. The V gene is TRBV29-1, the J gene TRBJ2-7; D remains ambiguous. Trimming cost V 6 bases and J 3 bases, with 6 bases left between them. This CDR3 comprises 10 residues. Germline V lookup: CDR1 SQVTM, CDR2 ANQGSEA. CDR3 amino acids: CSVLVYEQYF. CDR3 bases: TGCAGCGTGCTAGTCTACGAGCAGTACTTC.

Sample share makes this clone medium-sized (0.01 to 0.1%). V is TRBV19 and J is TRBJ2-1; 12 bases are shared with TRBD1. The germline CDR1 and CDR2 sequences are LNHDA and SQIVND (reference sequence). V lost 4 bases to trimming and J lost 15 bases; unmatched junction nucleotides: 13. CDR3 length: 15 amino acids. CDR3 in amino acids: CASSTGTGGEAVAFF. CDR3 nucleotides: TGTGCCAGTAGTACCGGGACAGGGGGCGAGGCGGTAGCGTTCTTC.

In nucleotides, the CDR3 is TGTGCCAGCAGCGATAGACAGGGGACCACTGAAGCTTTCTTT. It yields the protein CASSDRQGTTEAFF. V usage is TRBV9 and J usage is TRBJ1-1; TRBD1 matches 8 bases. The CDR3 contains 14 residues. Trimming cost V 3 bases and J 4 bases; bases outside gene matches: 5. CDR1 and CDR2 from the germline V gene are SGDLS and YYNGEE.

This clone was counted a few times. The rearrangement links TRBV5-8 to TRBJ2-7, with D perhaps TRBD2 (7 bases). The CDR3 runs 13 residues. The germline V gene encodes CDR1 SGHTS and CDR2 YDEGEE. V was cut by 6 bases and J by 6 bases, with 16 bases left in between. CDR3 sequence: CASKKRGAREQYF. CDR3 DNA sequence: TGTGCCAGCAAAAAACGGGGGGCACGCGAGCAGTACTTC.

The chain has TRBV6-5 and TRBJ1-2, with a weak D call TRBD1 (5 bases). There are 16 residues in the CDR3. With 0 bases removed from V and 0 bases from J, the gap between germline ends came to 11 bases. CDR1 and CDR2 (germline): MNHEY, SVGAGI. CDR3 residues: CASSYSVGGTNYGYTF. Written as DNA, the CDR3 is TGTGCCAGCAGTTACTCAGTCGGGGGGACTAACTATGGCTACACCTTC.

This clone ranks as medium-sized. V usage is TRBV6-5 and J usage is TRBJ2-1; D possibly corresponds to TRBD2 (6 bases). The CDR3 is made up of 15 amino acids. The V end lost 2 bases, the J end lost 6 bases, and 14 bases lay between the germline ends. Germline V CDR1 and CDR2: MNHEY, SVGAGI. This CDR3 is CASSYLATKGNEQFF. DNA for the CDR3: TGTGCCAGCAGTTACCTAGCGACCAAGGGCAATGAGCAGTTCTTC.

This clone turned up a few times. V usage is TRBV10-1 and J usage is TRBJ2-6, with D unclear. Trimming took off 9 bases at V and 4 bases at J, with 7 bases between the two ends. The CDR3 covers 12 residues. Germline-derived CDR1 and CDR2 are WNHNN and SYGVQD (reference sequence). CDR3 sequence: CARFEGANVLTF. Here the CDR3 DNA reads TGCGCCAGGTTTGAAGGGGCCAACGTCCTGACTTTC.

This clone occurred a few times. The chain recombines TRBV7-9 with TRBJ2-1, with 7 bases fitting TRBD2. Germline lookup yields CDR1 SEHNR and CDR2 FQNEAQ (reference sequence). After removal of 6 bases from V and 8 bases from J, the junction contained 10 bases not matched to a gene. CDR3 length: 14 amino acids. The CDR3: CASSGEGGIHEQFF. The DNA of the CDR3 is TGTGCCAGCAGTGGGGAGGGAGGGATCCATGAGCAGTTCTTC. Drawing the rest from reference TRBV7-9 and TRBJ2-1, the complete variable domain is DTGVSQNPRHKITKRGQNVTFRCDPISEHNRLYWYRQTLGQGPEFLTYFQNEAQLEKSRLLSDRFSAERPKGSFSTLEIQRTEQGDSAMYLCASSGEGGIHEQFFGPGTRLTVL.

Here the CDR3 DNA reads TGTGCCAGCAGCCCCATCGGGGGTAGCTCCTACAATGAGCAGTTCTTC. Protein sequence: CASSPIGGSSYNEQFF. V gene TRBV7-3 combines with J gene TRBJ2-1; a weak D match, TRBD2 (6 bases). This CDR3 comprises 16 residues. Trimming cost V 5 bases and J 0 bases, with 14 bases left between them. Germline V lookup: CDR1 SGHTA, CDR2 FQGTGA.

This clone is judged medium-sized (0.01 to 0.1%). V gene TRBV7-9 combines with J gene TRBJ2-1, with a possible D match to TRBD1 (6 bases). The V end lost 5 bases, the J end lost 9 bases, and 11 bases lay between the germline ends. Germline V CDR1 and CDR2: SEHNR, FQNEAQ (reference sequence). This CDR3 comprises 12 residues. CDR3 DNA: TGTGCCAGCAGCGGCACAGGGACTGAGCAGTTCTTC. Residues: CASSGTGTEQFF.

The V gene is TRBV5-4, the J gene TRBJ2-3, with D perhaps matching TRBD1 (6 bases). CDR3 length equals 14 residues. V was trimmed by 4 bases and J by 2 bases, leaving 11 bases between them. Germline CDR1 SGHNT, CDR2 YYREEE (reference sequence). The CDR3 sequence: CASSDTGNTDTQYF. The CDR3 nucleotides are TGTGCCAGCAGCGACACAGGGAACACAGATACGCAGTATTTT. Looking up the rest from reference TRBV5-4 and TRBJ2-3 gives the full variable domain: ETGVTQSPTHLIKTRGQQVTLRCSSQSGHNTVSWYQQALGQGPQFIFQYYREEENGRGNFPPRFSGLQFPNYSSELNVNALELDDSALYLCASSDTGNTDTQYFGPGTRLTVL.

This clone is medium-sized (0.01 to 0.1%) within its sample. The chain employs TRBV4-2 and TRBJ1-1, with unresolved D. Germline V CDR1 and CDR2: LGHNA, YNFKEQ. V was pared by 3 bases and J by 0 bases, with 11 bases between. CDR3 length equals 15 residues. The DNA of the CDR3 is TGTGCCAGCAGCCAGTCCGTGGGCCTGAACACTGAAGCTTTCTTT. Its translation is CASSQSVGLNTEAFF.

V usage is TRBV13 and J usage is TRBJ2-1, with TRBD1 matching 8 bases. Germline V gives CDR1 PRHDT, CDR2 FYEKMQ (reference sequence). Trimming removed 4 bases from V and 6 bases from J; junction bases left unmatched: 5. The CDR3 runs to 14 residues. Written as DNA, the CDR3 is TGTGCCAGCAGCTCCGGGACAGGTGGCAATGAGCAGTTCTTC. Its protein is CASSSGTGGNEQFF.

This clone was observed a handful of times. The CDR3 DNA is TGTGCCAGTAGTGCAGGGGGCGAGCAGTTCTTC. Translation: CASSAGGEQFF. V is TRBV19 and J is TRBJ2-1; 8 positions match TRBD1. This CDR3 has 11 residues. In germline, CDR1 is LNHDA, CDR2 SQIVND (reference sequence). V lost 5 bases and J lost 10; bases outside the gene matches: 1. Using reference TRBV19 and TRBJ2-1 for the parts outside the CDR3, the full variable domain is DGGITQSPKYLFRKEGQNVTLSCEQNLNHDAMYWYRQDPGQGLRLIYYSQIVNDFQKGDIAEGYSVSREKKESFPLTVTSAQKNPTAFYLCASSAGGEQFFGPGTRLTVL.

There are a few counts of this clone. V usage is TRBV30 and J usage is TRBJ2-5, with TRBD2 matching 9 bases. Germline V gene data show CDR1 as GTSNPN and CDR2 as SVGIG (reference sequence). The CDR3 runs to 15 residues. V gave up 4 bases and J gave up 3 bases; unmatched junction bases: 9. The CDR3 bases are TGTGCCTGGAACACCGGGGCGGGAGGGGAAGAGACCCAGTACTTC. This encodes CAWNTGAGGEETQYF.

In its sample, this clone was seen a few times. V usage is TRBV30 and J usage is TRBJ1-1; D is undetermined. V was cut by 1 base and J by 1 base, with 7 bases left in between. This CDR3 is 13 amino acids long. Germline lookup yields CDR1 GTSNPN and CDR2 SVGIG (reference sequence). This chain's CDR3 is CAWSEGWNTEAFF. The CDR3 DNA reads TGTGCCTGGAGTGAAGGGTGGAACACTGAAGCTTTCTTT.

This clone has only a few counts. The chain has TRBV7-9 and TRBJ2-5; D could derive from TRBD1 or TRBD2 (5 bases each). CDR3 length equals 13 residues. V dropped 4 bases and J dropped 3 bases, with 9 bases sitting between them. Germline V CDR1 and CDR2: SEHNR, FQNEAQ (reference sequence). For the CDR3, the DNA is TGTGCCAGCAGCTCCCGGGACGAAGAGACCCAGTACTTC. Translating gives CASSSRDEETQYF.

In its sample, this clone ranks as medium-sized. V is TRBV27 and J is TRBJ1-2; a possible D gene is TRBD1 (6 bases). The V end lost 3 bases, the J end lost 8 bases, and 19 bases lay between the germline ends. In germline, CDR1 is MNHEY, CDR2 SMNVEV (reference sequence). CDR3 length: 15 amino acids. The CDR3 is CASSLDRFSGMGYTF. The CDR3, as DNA: TGTGCCAGCAGTTTGGACAGATTCAGCGGTATGGGCTACACCTTC.

This sequence joins TRBV4-1 and TRBJ2-1, with D tentatively TRBD2 (6 bases). This CDR3 is 13 amino acids long. Germline CDR1 and CDR2: MGHRA and YSYEKL. The ends were cut back, 3 bases at V and 7 bases at J, with 10 bases in the middle. The CDR3 DNA is TGCGCCAGCAGCCACCCCGGGGGTAATGAGCAGTTCTTC. Translating it yields CASSHPGGNEQFF.

The rearrangement joins TRBV7-9 to TRBJ1-1, with D possibly matching TRBD1 (5 bases). The CDR3 is made up of 12 amino acids. Per the germline V gene, CDR1 is SEHNR and CDR2 is FQNEAQ (reference sequence). V shed 11 bases and J shed 6 bases, with 16 bases lying between them. The CDR3: CAAAKGSPEAFF. CDR3 bases: TGTGCCGCAGCCAAGGGGAGTCCTGAAGCTTTCTTT.

This clone was observed a few times. The chain is built from TRBV30 and TRBJ1-6; D not resolved. V shed 0 bases and J shed 2 bases, with 11 bases lying between them. CDR1 and CDR2 from the germline V gene are GTSNPN and SVGIG (reference sequence). The CDR3 length is 16 residues. In DNA, the CDR3 is TGTGCCTGGAGTGTATTGATACCTACCTATAATTCACCCCTCCACTTT. This codes for CAWSVLIPTYNSPLHF.

The chain couples TRBV10-1 to TRBJ2-7; D is unresolved. This CDR3 spans 15 amino acids. The germline gives CDR1 WNHNN, CDR2 SYGVQD (reference sequence). Trimming shortened V by 0 bases and J by 3 bases, and 12 bases separated the two germline ends. In nucleotides, the CDR3 is TGCGCCAGCAGTGAGTCTGTGGGGTGGAACTACGAGCAGTACTTC. This encodes CASSESVGWNYEQYF.

The chain recombines TRBV11-3 with TRBJ2-3; TRBD1 matches 9 bases. Per the germline V gene, CDR1 is SGHNT and CDR2 is YENEEA. This CDR3 spans 15 amino acids. J lost 1 base, V lost 1 base, and 0 bases had no gene match. CDR3 DNA sequence: TGTGCCAGCAGCTTAGGGACAGGGGGCACAGATACGCAGTATTTT. Translation: CASSLGTGGTDTQYF.

This clone was seen once. A junction boundary mismatches the germline segment, possibly from a read error. Distinct nucleotide sequences in the sample also encode this CDR3. The chain has TRBV2 and TRBJ1-2; a weak D match, TRBD1 (5 bases). Per germline, CDR1 SNHLY and CDR2 FYNNEI. The CDR3 contains 13 residues. CDR3 protein: CASSEQENYGYTF. In nucleotides, the CDR3 is TGTGCTAGCAGCGAACAGGAAAACTATGGCTACACCTTC.

V gene TRBV2 combines with J gene TRBJ1-2, with 8 bases matching TRBD1. The trim removed 5 bases at V and 4 bases at J, leaving 12 bases unmatched. CDR3 length: 16 amino acids. Germline CDR1 reads SNHLY; CDR2 reads FYNNEI. CDR3 sequence reads: CASSTGQGIDLYGYTF. CDR3 DNA sequence: TGTGCCAGCAGTACCGGACAGGGCATCGACCTCTATGGCTACACCTTC.

Sample share makes this clone medium-sized. The genes are TRBV27 and TRBJ2-5; D is undetermined. V was trimmed by 3 bases and J by 0 bases, leaving 11 bases between them. This CDR3 comprises 15 residues. Germline V gene sequence: CDR1 MNHEY, CDR2 SMNVEV (reference sequence). The CDR3 DNA is TGTGCCAGCAGTTTGCTCCAGCATTACCAAGAGACCCAGTACTTC. Translating gives CASSLLQHYQETQYF.

This clone is termed medium-sized. The chain combines TRBV5-4 with TRBJ2-7, with 7 bases identical to TRBD2. This CDR3 is built from 13 residues. Trimming removed 2 bases from V and 5 bases from J; junction bases left unmatched: 4. Germline V gene sequence: CDR1 SGHNT, CDR2 YYREEE (reference sequence). The CDR3 DNA sequence: TGTGCCAGCAGCTTTGGGACTAATAACGAGCAGTACTTC. The encoded protein is CASSFGTNNEQYF.